These 29 T cell receptor beta chains originate from one sample sequenced in a study of T cells in women clearing cervical HPV infection. Clones were sequenced by immunoSEQ multiplex PCR, and TCRdb holds only the in-frame ones, with some missing. The sample table includes more than 40,000 clones. The specimen was blood buffy coat. The source of these receptors is a woman between 18 and 70 years old with a cervical HPV16 infection that either progressed to CIN3+ or cleared (not recorded which).

Turning to this clone: The read falls 3 residues short of the CDR3 end, and the missing part is taken from the germline J gene. The chain has TRBV7-2 and TRBJ2-7; D unresolved. Trimming pared 5 bases from V and 3 bases from J, leaving 8 bases between. Germline CDR1 SGHTA, CDR2 FQGNSA. The CDR3 consists of 12 residues. The covered CDR3 bases are TGTGCCAGCAGCCCCACGGTCTACGAG. Protein sequence: CASSPTVYE. The full CDR3 protein reads CASSPTVYEQYF.

Concerning this clone itself: Sequencing ends 3 residues short of the CDR3 end; the germline J gene provides the rest. V gene TRBV6-1 combines with J gene TRBJ1-4; perhaps TRBD1 as D (6 bases). The CDR3 consists of 14 residues. The ends were cut back, 4 bases at V and 5 bases at J, with 11 bases in the middle. CDR1 is MNHNS and CDR2 is SASEGT in the germline V gene. The CDR3 bases that were read are TGTGCCAGCAGTGTACAGGGCTCAAATGAAAAA. Amino acid sequence: CASSVQGSNEK. The complete CDR3 sequence is CASSVQGSNEKLFF.

Remarks on this clone: The read comes to an end 3 residues before the CDR3 does, leaving the germline J gene to fill in the end. The chain carries TRBV19 and TRBJ1-5, with D possibly matching TRBD1 (5 bases). The CDR3 is 15 residues long. Germline V gene sequence: CDR1 LNHDA, CDR2 SQIVND (reference sequence). V was trimmed by 6 bases and J by 3 bases, leaving 15 bases between them. This CDR3 reads CASSRPTDLNQPQHF. The sequenced part of the CDR3 DNA is TGTGCCAGTAGCCGACCGACAGACCTCAATCAGCCC.

On this clone: The read comes to an end 3 residues before the CDR3 does, leaving the germline J gene to fill in the end. The chain is built from TRBV19 and TRBJ1-4, with D uncertain. The CDR3 contains 14 residues. Looked up from germline, CDR1 is LNHDA and CDR2 is SQIVND (reference sequence). CDR3 sequence: CASKTDTTNSPLFF. The covered CDR3 bases are TGTGCCAGTAAAACCGACACCACGAATTCACCA. Full variable domain (remainder filled in from reference TRBV19 and TRBJ1-4): DGGITQSPKYLFRKEGQNVTLSCEQNLNHDAMYWYRQDPGQGLRLIYYSQIVNDFQKGDIAEGYSVSREKKESFPLTVTSAQKNPTAFYLCASKTDTTNSPLFFGSGTQLSVL.

In the case of this clone: The CDR3 goes on 3 residues after the read ends, and that part is filled in from the germline J gene. The rearrangement joins TRBV6-2 or TRBV6-3 to TRBJ1-4, with 7 positions matching TRBD1. Trimming removed 6 bases from V and 7 bases from J; junction bases left unmatched: 8. The CDR3 runs 14 residues. Germline lookup yields CDR1 MNHEY and CDR2 SVGEGT. CDR3: CASRKGTAGEKLFF. CDR3 bases read: TGTGCCAGCAGGAAAGGGACAGCGGGTGAAAAA.

As concerns this clone: The read falls 3 residues short of the CDR3 end, and the missing part is taken from the germline J gene. The V and J genes are TRBV10-2 and TRBJ1-1; D not certain. Per the germline V gene, CDR1 is WSHSY and CDR2 is SAAADI. The CDR3 sequence is 13 residues long. V was pared by 3 bases and J by 1 base, with 6 bases between. CDR3 protein: CASSDSKNTEAFF. CDR3 DNA (partial): TGCGCCAGCAGTGATTCAAAGAACACTGAA.

Notes on this clone: The CDR3 end is not reached by the read, which stops 3 residues before it; the germline J gene fills it in. J is TRBJ2-7 and V is TRBV19; 7 nucleotides agree with TRBD1. The CDR3 spans 14 residues. Losses at the gene ends were 2 bases for V and 1 base for J; bases not matched to a gene: 2. Looked up from germline, CDR1 is LNHDA and CDR2 is SQIVND (reference sequence). The CDR3 is CASSIRQGSYEQYF. CDR3 DNA (partial): TGTGCCAGTAGTATAAGACAGGGATCCTACGAG.

Comments on this clone: Coverage ceases 3 residues before the CDR3 finishes, and the germline J gene fills in the end. The chain carries TRBV19 and TRBJ1-1; D is ambiguous. This CDR3 is 10 amino acids long. Germline loops: CDR1 LNHDA, CDR2 SQIVND (reference sequence). Trimming took off 7 bases at V and 2 bases at J, with 2 bases between the two ends. The CDR3 sequence: CASTNTEAFF. The CDR3 DNA, read in part, is TGTGCCAGTACTAACACTGAA.

Details on this clone: The CDR3 end is not reached by the read, which stops 3 residues before it; the germline J gene fills it in. The chain employs TRBV13 and TRBJ2-1; 9 bases fit TRBD2. V dropped 3 bases and J dropped 0; count of bases not matched to a gene: 9. Germline lookup yields CDR1 PRHDT and CDR2 FYEKMQ (reference sequence). The CDR3 is made up of 18 amino acids. Partial CDR3 DNA: TGTGCCAGCAGCTTTAGGTCGCGGGGGGGGAGCTCCTACAATGAG. It codes for CASSFRSRGGSSYNE. The whole CDR3 is CASSFRSRGGSSYNEQFF.

About this clone: With the read ending 3 residues before the CDR3 end, the germline J gene is used to fill in that end. The rearrangement joins TRBV19 to TRBJ2-3, with TRBD2 as a possible D gene (6 bases). The germline V gene encodes CDR1 LNHDA and CDR2 SQIVND (reference sequence). The CDR3 runs to 15 residues. The sequenced part of the CDR3 DNA is TGTGCCAGTAGTATTCGGGGGAAGTACCAAGAGACG. Translating gives CASSIRGKYQET. The CDR3 reads in full as CASSIRGKYQETQYF.

A word on this clone: The CDR3 end falls 3 residues outside the read, so it is completed with the germline J gene. The genes are TRBV18 and TRBJ2-4; 8 bases agree with TRBD1. The CDR3 consists of 14 residues. CDR1 is KGHSH, CDR2 LQKENI, per germline. The covered CDR3 bases are TGTGCCAGCTCACCTAGGGGACAGGATTATGGT. The encoded protein is CASSPRGQDYG. The full-length CDR3 reads as CASSPRGQDYGQYF.

Comments on this clone: Read coverage stops 3 residues before the CDR3 terminus; the germline J gene supplies the remainder. The chain combines TRBV2 with TRBJ1-6, with a weak D call TRBD1 (6 bases). Germline CDR1 and CDR2: SNHLY and FYNNEI. The CDR3 consists of 16 residues. Trimming took off 6 bases at V and 5 bases at J, with 17 bases between the two ends. The sequenced part of the CDR3 DNA is TGTGCCAGCAGCGTACAGGGAAGTACGGATAATTCACCC. Its protein is CASSVQGSTDNSP. The CDR3 as a whole reads CASSVQGSTDNSPLHF. The full variable domain, rest sourced from reference TRBV2 and TRBJ1-6, is EPEVTQTPSHQVTQMGQEVILRCVPISNHLYFYWYRQILGQKVEFLVSFYNNEISEKSEIFDDQFSVERPDGSNFTLKIRSTKLEDSAMYFCASSVQGSTDNSPLHFGNGTRLTVT.

As concerns this clone: Read sequence stops 3 residues before the CDR3 end, and the germline J gene provides the missing end. At the DNA level, this CDR3 is encoded by other sequences in the same sample as well. The rearrangement joins TRBV6-4 to TRBJ1-3; D perhaps matches TRBD1 (5 bases). V was cut by 0 bases and J by 0 bases, with 12 bases left in between. Per germline, CDR1 MRHNA and CDR2 SNTAGT. There are 17 residues in the CDR3. CDR3 in amino acids: CASSDSWGRHSGNTIYF. CDR3 bases read: TGTGCCAGCAGTGACTCTTGGGGCCGTCACTCTGGAAACACC.

The CDR3 is CASSDRGGLTDTQYF. The CDR3 DNA, read in part, is TGTGCCAGCAGCGATCGGGGGGGCCTGACAGATACG. This chain connects TRBV5-6 to TRBJ2-3, with 8 nucleotides matching TRBD2. The CDR3 end lies 3 residues beyond the end of the read and is filled in from the germline J gene. Germline-derived CDR1 and CDR2 are SGHDT and YYEEEE. This CDR3 is built from 15 residues. J gave up 3 bases and V 4 bases, and 7 bases lay outside the gene matches.

In the case of this clone: From the germline J gene comes the end of the CDR3, since the read stops 3 residues before it. The V call is TRBV29-1, the J call TRBJ1-2; D might be TRBD1 (5 bases). CDR3 length: 13 amino acids. Germline-derived CDR1 and CDR2 are SQVTM and ANQGSEA. With 2 bases removed from V and 4 bases from J, the gap between germline ends came to 11 bases. The sequenced part of the CDR3 DNA is TGCAGCGTTGAATCTGGGGCCGGCTATGGC. It yields the protein CSVESGAGYG. In full, the CDR3 reads CSVESGAGYGYTF.

In regard to this clone: With the read ending 3 residues before the CDR3 end, the germline J gene is used to fill in that end. The J gene is TRBJ2-2, the V gene TRBV6-2 or TRBV6-3; 7 bases agree with TRBD1. The germline V gene encodes CDR1 MNHEY and CDR2 SVGEGT. This CDR3 has 15 residues. CDR3: CASSPGQRLNSPLFF. The part of the CDR3 DNA that was read is TGTGCCAGCAGTCCGGGACAGCGCCTCAATTCACCG.

To note about this clone: The read ends 3 residues shy of where the CDR3 ends; the end is completed using the germline J gene. The V and J genes are TRBV19 and TRBJ1-4; 9 bases map to TRBD1. The CDR3 runs 18 residues. The V gene's germline CDR1 is LNHDA and CDR2 SQIVND (reference sequence). Partial CDR3 DNA: TGTGCCAGTAGGGGGGACAGGGTCGCTCTCTCTGGGGCCAACGTA. Translation: CASRGDRVALSGANV. The CDR3 as a whole reads CASRGDRVALSGANVLFF.

Turning to this clone: The CDR3 end falls 3 residues outside the read, so it is completed with the germline J gene. The chain has TRBV7-3 and TRBJ1-4, with 7 bases fitting TRBD1. This CDR3 spans 13 amino acids. V was pared by 4 bases and J by 8 bases, with 4 bases of the junction left unmatched. From germline, CDR1 is SGHTA and CDR2 FQGTGA. The CDR3 reads CASSSNRGEKLFF. Incomplete CDR3 DNA: TGTGCCAGCAGCTCCAACAGGGGAGAAAAA.

In the case of this clone: Read sequence stops 3 residues before the CDR3 end, and the germline J gene provides the missing end. This rearrangement joins TRBV28 to TRBJ1-5, with a weak D call TRBD1 (6 bases). Germline CDR1 reads MDHEN; CDR2 reads SYDVKM. V was clipped by 2 bases and J by 6 bases, with 14 bases between them. CDR3 size: 15 residues. CDR3 sequence reads: CASSLQGRGSQPQHF. Partial CDR3 DNA: TGTGCCAGCAGTTTACAGGGCAGGGGAAGTCAGCCC.

A word on this clone: The sequenced fragment ends 3 residues before the CDR3 boundary, so the rest is inferred from the germline J gene. The rearrangement uses TRBV5-1 and TRBJ1-2, with a tentative D call TRBD1 (5 bases). Trimming removed 0 bases at V and 5 bases at J, with 14 bases between. This CDR3 is built from 15 residues. Germline V gene sequence: CDR1 SGHRS, CDR2 YFSETQ. The CDR3 is CASSLDRGMEYGYTF. CDR3 DNA (partial): TGCGCCAGCAGCTTGGATCGGGGGATGGAATATGGC.

As for this clone: Read sequence stops 3 residues before the CDR3 end, and the germline J gene provides the missing end. This rearrangement joins TRBV29-1 to TRBJ2-7; no clear D. With 4 bases removed from V and 1 base from J, the gap between germline ends came to 8 bases. The germline gives CDR1 SQVTM, CDR2 ANQGSEA. The CDR3 totals 12 residues. The chain's CDR3 is CSVGHLSYEQYF. Incomplete CDR3 DNA: TGCAGCGTTGGCCACCTATCCTACGAG.

Concerning this clone: The CDR3 end falls 3 residues outside the read, so it is completed with the germline J gene. The chain uses TRBV5-6 and TRBJ2-3, with D perhaps TRBD1 (6 bases). There are 13 residues in the CDR3. Looked up from germline, CDR1 is SGHDT and CDR2 is YYEEEE. V lost 3 bases and J lost 6, with 11 bases in between. The covered CDR3 bases are TGTGCCAGCAGCTGGGGACACCCCGATACG. Residues: CASSWGHPDT. The full CDR3 sequence reads CASSWGHPDTQYF.

As to this clone: The DNA ends 3 residues before the CDR3 does, and the rest of the CDR3 is filled in from the germline J gene. This chain links TRBV7-3 with TRBJ2-3; the D is unclear. The length of the CDR3 is 15 residues. Trimming pared 3 bases from V and 4 bases from J, leaving 14 bases between. CDR1 is SGHTA, CDR2 FQGTGA, per germline. The covered CDR3 bases are TGTGCCAGCAGCTTTACCGGCTTCGGGTCAGATACG. It codes for CASSFTGFGSDT. The whole CDR3 region reads CASSFTGFGSDTQYF.

Turning to this clone: The read stops 3 residues short of the end of the CDR3; the missing end is completed from the germline J gene. This sequence joins TRBV5-6 and TRBJ2-1, with D perhaps matching TRBD1 or TRBD2 (6 bases each). The CDR3 runs to 15 residues. Germline V gene sequence: CDR1 SGHDT, CDR2 YYEEEE. V lost 5 bases and J 9 bases, leaving 21 bases between the germline ends. CDR3 sequence: CASREGQAFYREQFF. The CDR3 DNA, read in part, is TGTGCCAGCAGGGAGGGACAAGCATTTTACCGTGAG.

In regard to this clone: Read coverage stops 3 residues before the CDR3 terminus; the germline J gene supplies the remainder. J is TRBJ1-3 and V is TRBV7-6; no clear D gene. V gave up 1 base and J gave up 0 bases, with 7 bases separating them. Germline CDR1 reads SGHVS; CDR2 reads FNYEAQ. This CDR3 has 15 residues. The CDR3 loop reads CASSLGSNSGNTIYF. Partial CDR3 DNA: TGTGCCAGCAGCTTAGGTTCTAACTCTGGAAACACC.

As to this clone: Within the sample, other DNA sequences also encode this same CDR3. CDR3 region: CASSFPGTGSSGNTIYF. CDR3 DNA (partial): TGTGCCAGCAGCTTTCCCGGGACAGGGAGCTCTGGAAACACC. V is TRBV7-6 and J is TRBJ1-3, with TRBD1 matching over 9 bases. The read comes to an end 3 residues before the CDR3 does, leaving the germline J gene to fill in the end. This CDR3 comprises 17 residues. CDR1 and CDR2 from the germline V gene are SGHVS and FNYEAQ. J gave up 0 bases and V 3 bases, and 6 bases lay outside the gene matches. The complete variable domain, with remaining parts taken from reference TRBV7-6 and TRBJ1-3, reads GAGVSQSPRYKVTKRGQDVALRCDPISGHVSLYWYRQALGQGPEFLTYFNYEAQQDKSGLPNDRFSAERPEGSISTLTIQRTEQRDSAMYRCASSFPGTGSSGNTIYFGEGSWLTVV.

About this clone itself: Read coverage stops 3 residues before the CDR3 terminus; the germline J gene supplies the remainder. This chain links TRBV6-2 or TRBV6-3 with TRBJ1-5; D not resolved. CDR1 is MNHEY and CDR2 is SVGEGT in the germline V gene. The CDR3 loop spans 15 amino acids. V was shortened by 4 bases and J by 7 bases, with 17 bases between the two germline ends. The sequenced part of the CDR3 DNA is TGTGCCAGCAGTTCCGGGTCTCCATCCGGCCAGCCC. Translating gives CASSSGSPSGQP. The entire CDR3 protein is CASSSGSPSGQPQHF.

Remarks on this clone: From the germline J gene comes the end of the CDR3, since the read stops 3 residues before it. The chain joins TRBV28 to TRBJ2-7; D unclear. Germline V gives CDR1 MDHEN, CDR2 SYDVKM. Trimming removed 3 bases from V and 3 bases from J, with 9 bases in between. The CDR3 runs to 13 residues. This chain's CDR3 is CASSLGSNYEQYF. The covered CDR3 bases are TGTGCCAGCAGTTTGGGCAGCAACTACGAG.

With regard to this clone: The DNA ends 3 residues before the CDR3 does, and the rest of the CDR3 is filled in from the germline J gene. The rearrangement links TRBV18 to TRBJ1-1, with D possibly TRBD1 on 5 matching bases. Germline lookup yields CDR1 KGHSH and CDR2 LQKENI. CDR3 length: 13 residues. CDR3 region: CASSPWGQETAFF. The CDR3 DNA, read in part, is TGTGCCAGCTCACCGTGGGGCCAAGAGACA.